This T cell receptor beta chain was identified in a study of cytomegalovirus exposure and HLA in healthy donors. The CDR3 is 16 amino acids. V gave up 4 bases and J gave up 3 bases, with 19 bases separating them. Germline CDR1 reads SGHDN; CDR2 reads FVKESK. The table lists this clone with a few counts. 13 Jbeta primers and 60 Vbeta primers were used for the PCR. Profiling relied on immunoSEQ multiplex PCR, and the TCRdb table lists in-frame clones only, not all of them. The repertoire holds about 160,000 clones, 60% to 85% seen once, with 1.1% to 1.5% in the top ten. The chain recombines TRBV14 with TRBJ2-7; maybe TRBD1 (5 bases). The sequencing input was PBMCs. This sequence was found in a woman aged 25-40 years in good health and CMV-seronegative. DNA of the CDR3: TGTGCCAGCAGCCCCCCCCGCAGGGAAGGGTACTACGAGCAGTACTTC. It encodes CASSPPRREGYYEQYF. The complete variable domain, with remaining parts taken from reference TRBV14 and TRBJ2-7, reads EAGVTQFPSHSVIEKGQTVTLRCDPISGHDNLYWYRRVMGKEIKFLLHFVKESKQDESGMPNNRFLAERTGGTYSTLKVQPAELEDSGVYFCASSPPRREGYYEQYFGPGTRLTVT.